What follows are 8 T cell receptor beta chains derived from one specimen sequenced in a study of blood T cell repertoires in COVID-19. Clones were read by immunoSEQ multiplex PCR, and TCRdb kept only the in-frame ones, dropping some. The table has hundreds of thousands of clones, just under 90% seen once. The sequenced material came from peripheral blood. These receptors all come from a woman younger than 30 with acute or convalescent COVID-19.

The V gene is TRBV27, the J gene TRBJ2-7; TRBD2 aligns across 7 bases. Germline-derived CDR1 and CDR2 are MNHEY and SMNVEV (reference sequence). The CDR3 runs to 16 residues. With 5 bases clipped from V and 3 bases from J, the junction kept 13 bases outside the gene matches. CDR3 sequence: CASSEAGLLPGYEQYF. CDR3 sequence (DNA): TGTGCCAGCAGTGAAGCGGGACTCCTCCCAGGCTACGAGCAGTACTTC.

J is TRBJ1-2 and V is TRBV12-3 or TRBV12-4; TRBD1 is a possible D gene (6 bases). This CDR3 has 13 amino acids. V was pared by 6 bases and J by 8 bases, with 16 bases between. CDR3 in DNA: TGTGCCAGCAGGCCTACACAGGGCCGCGGCTACACCTTC. Amino acids: CASRPTQGRGYTF.

The rearrangement links TRBV6-5 to TRBJ2-7; TRBD2 is a possible D gene (5 bases). This CDR3 is built from 15 residues. Per the germline V gene, CDR1 is MNHEY and CDR2 is SVGAGI. V dropped 6 bases and J dropped 0 bases, with 15 bases sitting between them. CDR3 loop: CASSRERGSSYEQYF. CDR3 DNA sequence: TGTGCCAGCAGCAGAGAACGGGGAAGCTCCTACGAGCAGTACTTC.

V usage is TRBV14 and J usage is TRBJ1-2; the D is unclear. Germline loops: CDR1 SGHDN, CDR2 FVKESK. This CDR3 has 16 residues. V was trimmed by 1 base and J by 5 bases, leaving 17 bases between them. The CDR3: CASSQAPFSPPYGYTF. The CDR3 nucleotides read TGTGCCAGCAGCCAAGCCCCCTTTAGTCCACCGTATGGCTACACCTTC.

The J gene is TRBJ2-7, the V gene TRBV7-8, with TRBD2 matching over 11 bases. The CDR3 consists of 15 residues. V trimming: 5 bases; J trimming: 2 bases; junction bases outside the gene matches: 5. Per germline, CDR1 SGHVS and CDR2 FQNEAQ. The CDR3 loop reads CASSPLAGAAYEQYF. The CDR3 DNA reads TGTGCCAGCAGCCCACTAGCGGGGGCAGCCTACGAGCAGTACTTC.

The chain's CDR3 is CASSYSERQNTEAFF. CDR3 coding DNA: TGTGCCAGCAGTTACTCGGAACGACAGAACACTGAAGCTTTCTTT. The chain combines TRBV6-5 with TRBJ1-1, with D uncertain. The CDR3 is 15 residues long. Trimming took off 0 bases at V and 1 base at J, with 9 bases between the two ends. Germline CDR1 MNHEY, CDR2 SVGAGI.

The chain links TRBV29-1 to TRBJ2-7, with a weak D call TRBD1 (5 bases). V was shortened by 5 bases and J by 2 bases, with 10 bases between the two germline ends. This CDR3 has 12 residues. CDR1 and CDR2 from the germline V gene are SQVTM and ANQGSEA. CDR3 sequence: CSVSGSPYEQYF. CDR3 coding DNA: TGCAGCGTTTCAGGGTCACCCTACGAGCAGTACTTC.

The CDR3 DNA sequence: TGTGCCAGCACCAAGAGGAATCAAGAGACCCAGTACTTC. Translated: CASTKRNQETQYF. The rearrangement links TRBV12-3 or TRBV12-4 to TRBJ2-5; D is ambiguous. There are 13 residues in the CDR3. The V end lost 7 bases, the J end lost 2 bases, and 11 bases lay between the germline ends.